This T cell receptor beta chain comes out of a study of OX40 agonist ivuxolimab in advanced cancers. Study at large: Prior anti-PD-1, anti-PD-L1 or anti-CTLA-4 therapy did not bar entry, and more than 35% had some.

CDR3 size: 14 residues. With 1 base removed from V and 1 base from J, the gap between germline ends came to 7 bases. CDR1 is SGHNT, CDR2 YENEEA, per germline. Sequenced by immunoSEQ multiplex PCR; TCRdb stores in-frame clones only, minus some. The sample holds around 70,000 clones, roughly 88% seen once. This chain uses TRBV11-3 with TRBJ2-5, with a weak D call TRBD2 (5 bases). The receptor comes from an adult with an advanced solid tumor such as melanoma, head and neck, liver or kidney cancer. This specimen was CD4+ or CD8+ T cells sorted from blood, taken in a trial of the OX40 agonist ivuxolimab. In DNA form, the CDR3 reads TGTGCCAGCAGCTTAGGAGGGAGCCAAGAGACCCAGTACTTC. It encodes CASSLGGSQETQYF.